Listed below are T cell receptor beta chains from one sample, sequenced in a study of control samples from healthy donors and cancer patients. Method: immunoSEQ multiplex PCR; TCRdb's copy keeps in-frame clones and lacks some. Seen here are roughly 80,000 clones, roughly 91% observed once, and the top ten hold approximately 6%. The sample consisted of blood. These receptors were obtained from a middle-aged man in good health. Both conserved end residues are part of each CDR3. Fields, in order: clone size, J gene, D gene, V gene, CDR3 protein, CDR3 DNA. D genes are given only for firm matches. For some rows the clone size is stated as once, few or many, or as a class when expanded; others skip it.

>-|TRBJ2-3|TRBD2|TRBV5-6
CASGTSGGADTQYF
TGTGCCAGCGGAACTAGCGGGGGGGCGGATACGCAGTATTTT
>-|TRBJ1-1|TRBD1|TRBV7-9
CASSPDRGLTEAFF
TGTGCCAGCAGTCCAGACAGGGGGCTTACTGAAGCTTTCTTT
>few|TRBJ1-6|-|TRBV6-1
CASSDRLYNSPLHF
TGTGCCAGCAGTGATCGGCTATATAATTCACCCCTCCACTTT
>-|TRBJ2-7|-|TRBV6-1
CASSESAVISYEQYF
TGTGCCAGCAGTGAATCGGCCGTCATCTCCTACGAGCAGTACTTC
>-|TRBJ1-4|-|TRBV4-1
CASSQVQTFEKLFF
TGCGCCAGCAGCCAAGTTCAGACCTTTGAAAAACTGTTTTTT
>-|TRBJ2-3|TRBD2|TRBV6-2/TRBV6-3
CASSYERLATDTQYF
TGTGCCAGCAGTTACGAAAGACTAGCGACAGATACGCAGTATTTT
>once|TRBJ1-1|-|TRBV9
CASSAGVMNTEAFF
TGTGCCAGCAGCGCAGGGGTTATGAACACTGAAGCTTTCTTT
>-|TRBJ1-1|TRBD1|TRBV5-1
CASSLYQGDTEAFF
TGCGCCAGCAGCTTGTATCAGGGGGACACTGAAGCTTTCTTT
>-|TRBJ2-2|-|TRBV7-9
CASSQPSPTGELFF
TGTGCCAGCAGCCAACCAAGCCCTACCGGGGAGCTGTTTTTT
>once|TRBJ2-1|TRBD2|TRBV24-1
CATSDRFSGGAYEQFF
TGTGCCACCAGTGATCGATTTAGCGGGGGGGCATATGAGCAGTTCTTC
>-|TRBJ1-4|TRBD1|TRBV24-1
CATSDMGQGARHEKLFF
TGTGCCACCAGTGATATGGGACAGGGGGCGCGGCACGAAAAACTGTTTTTT
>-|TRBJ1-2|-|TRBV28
CASSSRSYGYTF
TGTGCCAGCAGTTCTCGAAGCTATGGCTACACCTTC
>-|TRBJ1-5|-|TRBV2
CASRDYSNQPQHF
TGTGCCAGCAGGGACTATAGCAATCAGCCCCAGCATTTT
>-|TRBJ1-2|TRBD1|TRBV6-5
CASSYSGSTGVGYTF
TGTGCCAGCAGTTACTCTGGGTCGACAGGGGTGGGCTACACCTTC
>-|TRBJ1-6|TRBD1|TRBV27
CASSGTGAWGSPLHF
TGTGCCAGCAGTGGGACAGGGGCTTGGGGATCACCCCTCCACTTT
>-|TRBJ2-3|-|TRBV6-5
CASSQGGADTQYF
TGTGCCAGCAGTCAGGGCGGGGCAGATACGCAGTATTTT
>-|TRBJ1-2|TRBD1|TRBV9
CASSPRTGGEGYTF
TGTGCCAGCAGCCCGCGGACAGGGGGTGAGGGCTACACCTTC
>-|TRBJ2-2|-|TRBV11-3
CASSLVSNTGELFF
TGTGCCAGCAGCTTAGTTTCGAACACCGGGGAGCTGTTTTTT
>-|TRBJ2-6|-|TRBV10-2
CASSESTAGLSGANVLTF
TGCGCCAGCAGTGAGTCGACGGCAGGCCTCTCGGGGGCCAACGTCCTGACTTTC
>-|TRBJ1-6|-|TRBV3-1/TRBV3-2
CASSLNNSPLHF
TGTGCCAGCAGCCTTAATAATTCACCCCTCCACTTT
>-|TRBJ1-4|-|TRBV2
CASSETSSGFTNEKLFF
TGTGCCAGCAGTGAGACGTCCTCAGGATTTACTAATGAAAAACTGTTTTTT
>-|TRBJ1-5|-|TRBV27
CASSGGQNQPQHF
TGTGCCAGCAGTGGGGGGCAAAATCAGCCCCAGCATTTT
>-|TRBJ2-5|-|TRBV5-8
CASSLGSSPDVETQYF
TGTGCCAGCAGCTTGGGTTCGAGCCCCGATGTCGAGACCCAGTACTTC